The 3 T cell receptor beta chains below were found in one sample sequenced in a study of CD8 T cells in Susac syndrome. RNA amounts of about 0.5 to 1 ug underwent reverse transcription with random hexamers. TCRdb independently ran MiXCR on the immunoSEQ multiplex PCR reads; one entry per CDR3 protein. The table shows 75,000 or so distinct CDR3 sequences, with roughly 94% occurring only once. The sample was CD8+ T cells from PBMCs. The receptors stem from a human donor with Susac syndrome.

The J gene is TRBJ2-1, the V gene TRBV7-9; possibly TRBD1 or TRBD2 for D (5 bases each). V lost 6 bases, J lost 8 bases, and 17 bases lay in between. The CDR3 has 14 amino acids. The germline gives CDR1 SEHNR, CDR2 FQNEAQ (reference sequence). The CDR3 is CASRGPGPLDEQFF. As DNA, the CDR3 is TGTGCCAGCAGGGGACCGGGTCCCTTAGATGAGCAGTTCTTC. Supplemented by reference TRBV7-9 and TRBJ2-1, the full variable domain reads DTGVSQNPRHKITKRGQNVTFRCDPISEHNRLYWYRQTLGQGPEFLTYFQNEAQLEKSRLLSDRFSAERPKGSFSTLEIQRTEQGDSAMYLCASRGPGPLDEQFFGPGTRLTVL.

This clonotype has more than one count but fewer than ten. This rearrangement joins TRBV27 to TRBJ2-7; TRBD2 matches 12 bases. The CDR3 covers 15 residues. Germline trimming cut 4 bases from V and 3 bases from J; bases unmatched to any gene: 4. The V gene's germline CDR1 is MNHEY and CDR2 SMNVEV (reference sequence). The CDR3 region is CASSSGLAGYYEQYF. The CDR3 coding sequence is TGTGCCAGCAGTTCAGGACTAGCGGGGTACTACGAGCAGTACTTC.

The rearrangement joins TRBV7-2 to TRBJ2-3, with 8 bases matching TRBD2. CDR1 and CDR2 (germline): SGHTA, FQGNSA. The CDR3 is 17 amino acids. The V gene end was trimmed by 0 bases and the J gene end by 0 bases; junction bases not matched to a gene: 5. The chain's CDR3 is CASSLAQTSASTDTQYF. In DNA, the CDR3 is TGTGCCAGCAGCTTAGCCCAGACTAGCGCTAGCACAGATACGCAGTATTTT.